This T cell receptor beta chain derives from a study of blood T cell repertoires in COVID-19 (dated by TCRdb to 2020 to 2022). Regarding the complete study: Samples covering the acute and convalescent phases of COVID-19 were provided by collaborators in the United States, Italy and Spain. The prospective study material was composed of cDNA or gDNA derived from T cells, B-cell-depleted T cells, or PBMCs. The dataset comprised deeply sampled blood TCRbeta repertoires from subjects exposed to, actively infected with, or recovered from COVID-19. The repertoires were made available in a free public database intended to serve as a resource for research on the immune response to SARS-CoV-2. Samples came from the ongoing ImmuneRACE study (first 160 participants) plus 1,254 subjects from 6 global collaborators. A de-identified subject ID, COVID-19 status, age in years and sex were almost always included in the sample metadata. Where available, HLA class I and class II types were obtained from metadata supplied by the sample provider rather than from assay-based typing.

The immunoSEQ Assay, a bias-controlled multiplex PCR, was used to amplify TCRbeta CDR3 regions from genomic DNA. The original methods were these. Within the assay, amplification of reference gene primers was used to estimate how many nucleated cells each sample contained. Sequence reads were collapsed and filtered to measure the absolute abundance of every unique TCRbeta CDR3 rearrangement. For each sample, productive Simpson clonality was calculated by taking the square root of Simpson's diversity index across productive rearrangements. TCRdb's version of the immuneACCESS table is confined to in-frame rearrangements and falls short of the full clone set. An unresolved V gene accounts for under half of the shortfall where checked; the remainder is of unknown origin. From that table come the V and J calls and clone size; the DNA was used to work out D and trimming. Counted in this sample were 65,000 to 85,000 clones; around 87% of them appeared once. Clones ranked in the top ten supply approximately 2.7% of the sample.

The collaborating institutions used their own protocols to collect whole blood in K2EDTA tubes. Collaborator samples were shipped for TCRbeta analysis as frozen whole blood, isolated PBMCs, or DNA extracted from either sample type. Turning to this clone: Its antigen is still unknown. Nothing much larger sits one base from this clone, and base qualities are not available.

CDR1 and CDR2 were assigned from the germline V gene as SGHNT and YENEEA. The CDR3, cysteine through phenylalanine, is 18 amino acids long. Of the read, only the CDR3 DNA is kept; its 54 bases are in frame from base 1. V has 1 base trimmed and J has 2 bases trimmed; junction bases matching no gene number 11. On the study overall, not on this receptor specifically: The amount of clinical and demographic metadata varied by source and participant and was provided uncurated.

The material sequenced was peripheral blood. This TCR was sampled from a man aged 50-60 years with acute or convalescent COVID-19. This chain is built from TRBV11-3 and TRBJ2-3, with TRBD1 identical over 8 junction bases. This receptor carries the CDR3 CASSLVFPGQGITDTQYF. At the DNA level, the sequence is TGTGCCAGCAGCTTAGTCTTCCCCGGACAGGGAATCACAGATACGCAGTATTTT.